Included here is one T cell receptor beta chain sequence, with context. This clonotype was seen only a few times. No antigen is known for it. Qualities for individual bases were not recorded, and no much larger clone is one base off. The entry originates in a study of response to subunit inactivated influenza vaccine (dated by TCRdb to about 2018). With respect to the entire study: The study used deep quantitative T cell receptor repertoire profiling to track responses to a trivalent subunit inactivated influenza vaccine.

V sheds 6 bases and J sheds 0 bases, leaving 12 bases between their ends. Reading the germline V gene gives CDR1 MDHEN and CDR2 SYDVKM. From cysteine to phenylalanine, the CDR3 is 14 amino acids long. Just CDR3 DNA is preserved here, 42 bases in frame from base 1. Overall results and qualifications from the work: It was suggested by the authors that each seasonal influenza vaccination may recruit only a limited number of new T cells.

To prepare the library, RT-PCR was applied. Sequencing used an Illumina HiSeq 2500. TCRdb reworked the public reads: Q25 trimming with fastp, MiXCR clone assembly, productive beta chains retained. Each entry is one CDR3 protein sequence, shown with its most common DNA and genes. This sample lists 500,000 to 550,000 distinct CDR3 sequences; 20% to 25% were detected once. Of the sample, approximately 2.9% falls within the top ten clones. These records were also assigned to another study, of T cells expressing NK-cell markers. Reported in the second study: TCR beta cDNA libraries were made by 5'RACE template switching that added a universal primer site and unique molecular identifiers. TCR beta-chain repertoires were profiled in sorted CD3+CD56+NKG2C+, CD3+CD56+NKG2C- and CD3+CD56-NKG2C+ T-cell subsets from several donors. Seven of the eight sequenced donors were HCMV-seropositive and one was HCMV-seronegative. To restrict sorting to alphabetaTCR-expressing T cells, an anti-gammadeltaTCR antibody was added in several experiments. In 5 to 7 donors, the dominant CD3+CD56+NKG2C+ clonotypes were found to rank among the top 10 CD8+ clonotypes and to make up roughly 1.0-7.5% of CD8+ T cells. Those dominant clonotypes were again the most abundant among CD3+CD56-NKG2C+ cells in several donors, at roughly 25-65%. Whether the expanded NKG2C-expressing T cell clones were specific for HCMV antigens remained unclear. The study sequenced eight donors, all healthy volunteers chosen at random: three men and five women. A commercial ELISA kit detecting HCMV-specific IgG in serum was used to determine HCMV serostatus. Peripheral blood mononuclear cells were isolated from blood by Ficoll density gradient centrifugation. CD4+ and CD8+ T cells were isolated from PBMC by magnetic immunoseparation with Miltenyi isolation kits. Priming for cDNA synthesis came from the TCR beta constant segment, and two successive PCR amplification steps followed. The libraries were sequenced on Illumina HiSeq 2000/2500, MiSeq or NextSeq, producing 2 x 150 bp reads. MIGEC was used to demultiplex reads and group reads by UMI, and MiTCR was used to assemble and quantify clonotypes. Only TCR cDNA sequences supported by at least two reads were kept to exclude erroneous sequences. The tcR package was used for downstream repertoire analysis, and clonotypes were matched across fractions by CDR3 nucleotide sequence plus V segment. VDJmatch was used to annotate antigen specificity against VDJdb, with one amino acid substitution in CDR3 permitted.

This receptor was identified in a man aged 50 to 59 who received an inactivated influenza vaccine. Donor details come from another sample of the same person, matched by shared clones. The V and J segments used are TRBV28 and TRBJ2-7; the D gene is perhaps TRBD1 or TRBD2, each of them matching over 5 bases. Sequences were derived from CD4+ T cells sorted from PBMCs, sampled 12 days after vaccination. The nucleotides are TGTGCCAGCAGCCAACGAGGGACCTCCTACGAGCAGTACTTC. This is translated as CASSQRGTSYEQYF.